This TCR beta chain emerged from a study of blood T cell repertoires in COVID-19. While infection was still active, Seattle patients were enrolled and then followed longitudinally. In the study's own analysis: Estimation of nucleated cell counts was performed using reference gene primer amplification. TCRdb keeps only in-frame clones here, not all; method: immunoSEQ multiplex PCR. The V and J calls and the clone size are those of that table, but D and trimming were determined from the DNA. The data contain fewer than 450,000 clones, approximately 88% of them singletons. Germline values: CDR1 MNHNS, CDR2 SASEGT. The CDR3 sequence is 15 residues long. Trimming took 2 bases from V and 0 from J; bases not matched to a gene: 2.

Material for sequencing was peripheral blood. The J gene is TRBJ2-3, the V gene TRBV6-1; 7 bases match TRBD1. This receptor was taken from a woman aged 50 to 65 with COVID-19, enrolled during active disease. Here the CDR3 DNA reads TGTGCCAGCAGTGAATCGGGACAGAGCACAGATACGCAGTATTTT. As protein: CASSESGQSTDTQYF.